This record looks at one T cell receptor (beta chain) sequence and its context. TCRdb reprocessed the 5' RACE reads and keeps a single row for each CDR3 protein, giving no DNA. The sample has under 200,000 distinct CDR3 sequences; the top ten hold roughly 2.4%. The data belong to a study of monozygotic twins with inflammatory bowel disease. The CDR3 totals 16 residues. Germline loops: CDR1 SEHNR, CDR2 FQNEAQ (reference sequence). The material sequenced was blood. This rearrangement joins TRBV7-9 to TRBJ1-5. The TCR comes from a human donor with ulcerative colitis or Crohn's disease, or a healthy co-twin of an affected twin (not recorded which). The CDR3 loop is CASSLYLEKGNQPQHF.